This passage covers 8 T cell receptor beta chains from one sample sequenced in a study of shared clonotypes between healthy human individuals. The assay was immunoSEQ multiplex PCR, and TCRdb's table has in-frame clones only and misses some. The sample holds some 470,000 clones; around 78% are singletons and the top ten take roughly 13%. Material: PBMCs. The receptors stem from a woman between 35 and 50 years old in good health. Some clones in this sample may be carry-over from other donors' samples.

Here the CDR3 reads CASTHEYGYTF. Here the CDR3 DNA reads TGTGCCAGCACGCACGAGTATGGCTACACCTTC. The gene calls are TRBV2 and TRBJ1-2; D unclear. V was trimmed by 7 bases and J by 5 bases, leaving 8 bases between them. The CDR3 sequence is 11 residues long. Germline lookup yields CDR1 SNHLY and CDR2 FYNNEI.

This chain connects TRBV7-9 to TRBJ2-6; D is undetermined. Germline V gene sequence: CDR1 SEHNR, CDR2 FQNEAQ (reference sequence). This CDR3 spans 15 amino acids. The germline V and J ends were trimmed by 1 base and 2 bases, with 6 bases remaining between them. The CDR3 DNA sequence: TGTGCCAGCAGCTTAGTCCTAGCTGGGGCCAACGTCCTGACTTTC. This codes for CASSLVLAGANVLTF.

This chain joins TRBV29-1 and TRBJ1-1, with 7 positions matching TRBD1. There are 14 residues in the CDR3. The J segment lost 6 bases and the V segment lost 4 bases, leaving 11 bases of the junction unmatched. Germline assignment: CDR1 SQVTM and CDR2 ANQGSEA. CDR3 amino acids: CSVGQGILDAEAFF. The DNA for the CDR3 is TGCAGCGTTGGACAGGGAATTCTCGACGCTGAAGCTTTCTTT.

Concerning this clone: One base separates it from a far larger clone, so it is likely a read error. The chain uses TRBV7-2 and TRBJ2-7, with D hard to call. In germline, CDR1 is SGHTA, CDR2 FQGNSA. The V end was cut by 2 bases, the J end by 4 bases, with 18 bases between. CDR3 length: 16 residues. This CDR3 reads CASSLTSGGPFYEQYF. Here the CDR3 DNA reads TGTGCCAGCAGCTTAACTTCGGGCGGCCCTTTTTACGAGCAGTACTTC.

The chain has TRBV28 and TRBJ1-4; 8 bases are a match to TRBD1. Germline CDR1 MDHEN, CDR2 SYDVKM. The CDR3 loop spans 15 amino acids. The trim removed 5 bases at V and 2 bases at J, leaving 4 bases unmatched. In DNA, the CDR3 is TGTGCCAGCAGTCTCCAGGGGGCGACTAATGAAAAACTGTTTTTT. Residues: CASSLQGATNEKLFF.

The genes are TRBV5-1 and TRBJ2-7, with a weak D call TRBD1 (6 bases). The CDR3 runs 14 residues. The V gene lost 2 bases and the J gene lost 3 bases, with 12 bases spanning the gap. Germline assignment: CDR1 SGHRS and CDR2 YFSETQ. This CDR3 reads CASSLEQGFYEQYF. Written as DNA, the CDR3 is TGCGCCAGCAGCTTAGAACAGGGATTCTACGAGCAGTACTTC. Based on the CDR3 plus reference TRBV5-1 and TRBJ2-7, the full variable domain is KAGVTQTPRYLIKTRGQQVTLSCSPISGHRSVSWYQQTPGQGLQFLFEYFSETQRNKGNFPGRFSGRQFSNSRSEMNVSTLELGDSALYLCASSLEQGFYEQYFGPGTRLTVT.

The V call is TRBV28, the J call TRBJ1-4; D unclear. Deletions cut 5 bases from V and 11 bases from J, with 12 bases between. The CDR3 consists of 12 residues. Germline values: CDR1 MDHEN, CDR2 SYDVKM. The CDR3: CASSELGWKLFF. The CDR3 region has the DNA TGTGCCAGCAGTGAACTGGGATGGAAACTGTTTTTT.

The V and J genes are TRBV15 and TRBJ2-7, with 10 bases fitting TRBD1. CDR3 length: 15 residues. With 3 bases clipped from V and 4 bases from J, the junction kept 6 bases outside the gene matches. Germline values: CDR1 LNHNV, CDR2 YYDKDF (reference sequence). In DNA, the CDR3 is TGTGCCACCAGCAGGGAAGGACAGGGGGGGTACGAGCAGTACTTC. Amino acids: CATSREGQGGYEQYF.